These 30 T cell receptor beta chains came from one sample sequenced in a study of shared T cell receptors in the human thymus. TCRdb keeps only in-frame clones here, not all; method: immunoSEQ multiplex PCR. The top ten clones hold under 0.012% of a sample with approximately 760,000 clones, 80% to 90% of them seen once. These same data were also listed under a study on human thymus T cells.

The sequenced sample consisted of thymocytes. These receptors all stem from a girl under three years old with a congenital heart defect.

The gene calls are TRBV18 and TRBJ1-5, with TRBD1 identical over 10 bases. Germline loops: CDR1 KGHSH, CDR2 LQKENI. CDR3 length: 15 amino acids. V lost 4 bases to trimming and J lost 8 bases; unmatched junction nucleotides: 8. This CDR3 reads CASSRLPGQGKPQHF. DNA for the CDR3: TGTGCCAGCTCACGACTGCCGGGACAGGGGAAGCCCCAGCATTTT.

This chain connects TRBV29-1 to TRBJ1-1; 11 bases fit TRBD1. The CDR3 is 15 residues long. With 5 bases clipped from V and 5 bases from J, the junction kept 10 bases outside the gene matches. Germline V gene lookup returns CDR1 SQVTM and CDR2 ANQGSEA. This chain's CDR3 is CSVLGDRGEKTEAFF. The CDR3 DNA sequence: TGCAGCGTTCTCGGGGACAGGGGGGAGAAGACTGAAGCTTTCTTT. The full variable domain, with the rest looked up from reference TRBV29-1 and TRBJ1-1, is SAVISQKPSRDICQRGTSLTIQCQVDSQVTMMFWYRQQPGQSLTLIATANQGSEATYESGFVIDKFPISRPNLTFSTLTVSNMSPEDSSIYLCSVLGDRGEKTEAFFGQGTRLTVV.

The chain has TRBV28 and TRBJ2-1; possible D gene TRBD1, 5 bases. V lost 5 bases and J lost 3, with 17 bases in between. CDR1 MDHEN and CDR2 SYDVKM come from the germline V gene. This CDR3 has 16 residues. The CDR3, as DNA: TGTGCCAGCAGTCCGCCCCCCAGGGTCCTCTACAATGAGCAGTTCTTC. This encodes CASSPPPRVLYNEQFF.

This clone showed up just a few times. This chain links TRBV6-4 with TRBJ1-5; D gene uncertain. The CDR3 is 11 amino acids. Germline loops: CDR1 MRHNA, CDR2 SNTAGT. The V gene lost 6 bases and the J gene lost 5 bases, with 5 bases spanning the gap. The CDR3 DNA follows: TGTGCCAGCAGCCTACATCAGCCCCAGCATTTT. It is translated as CASSLHQPQHF.

The chain joins TRBV15 to TRBJ1-1; no clear D gene. The V gene's germline CDR1 is LNHNV and CDR2 YYDKDF (reference sequence). The CDR3 spans 19 residues. The V and J ends lost 1 base and 4 bases respectively, with 25 bases between them. The CDR3 DNA follows: TGTGCCACCAGCAGAGCTGAATACGGGGTCGTGGGATGTTGCACTGAAGCTTTCTTT. Protein sequence: CATSRAEYGVVGCCTEAFF.

The chain couples TRBV21-1 to TRBJ1-6. TRBV21-1 is given as a pseudogene. CDR3 length: 18 amino acids. The CDR3 DNA is TGTGCCAGCAGCAAAGAACCCCAAGGGAGCTCCTATAATTCACCCCTCCACTTT. The encoded protein is CASSKEPQGSSYNSPLHF.

This clone has a handful of counts. This chain joins TRBV5-1 and TRBJ2-3; 14 nucleotides agree with TRBD2. The CDR3 loop spans 20 amino acids. Germline V gene sequence: CDR1 SGHRS, CDR2 YFSETQ. J was trimmed by 1 base and V by 0 bases; bases with no gene match: 10. The chain's CDR3 is CASSLGQGLAGDGGTDTQYF. For the CDR3, the DNA is TGCGCCAGCAGCTTGGGGCAGGGACTAGCGGGGGATGGGGGCACAGATACGCAGTATTTT.

The chain couples TRBV9 to TRBJ1-2, with a tentative D call TRBD1 (6 bases). The CDR3 is 15 residues long. CDR1 is SGDLS and CDR2 is YYNGEE in the germline V gene. V lost 0 bases and J 0 bases, leaving 9 bases between the germline ends. CDR3 residues: CASSVVQGPNYGYTF. DNA for the CDR3: TGTGCCAGCAGCGTAGTACAGGGACCTAACTATGGCTACACCTTC.

V gene TRBV2 combines with J gene TRBJ1-4; D might be TRBD1 (6 bases). V was clipped by 1 base and J by 8 bases, with 8 bases between them. This CDR3 contains 13 residues. CDR1 and CDR2 (germline): SNHLY, FYNNEI. The CDR3 sequence: CASSEEGDEKLFF. The CDR3 nucleotides are TGTGCCAGCAGTGAAGAGGGGGACGAAAAACTGTTTTTT.

This chain links TRBV4-1 with TRBJ1-4, with 8 bases lining up with TRBD1. V gave up 4 bases and J gave up 7 bases; unmatched junction bases: 14. Germline values: CDR1 MGHRA, CDR2 YSYEKL. The CDR3 runs to 17 residues. CDR3 residues: CASSRQGNDPDGEKLFF. The CDR3 nucleotides read TGCGCCAGCAGCCGACAGGGGAACGATCCGGATGGTGAAAAACTGTTTTTT.

The chain links TRBV19 to TRBJ1-2; no firm D call. The CDR3 covers 11 residues. V lost 4 bases and J 5 bases, leaving 5 bases between the germline ends. Germline loops: CDR1 LNHDA, CDR2 SQIVND (reference sequence). The DNA of the CDR3 is TGTGCCAGTAGTAGGCAGTATGGCTACACCTTC. Its protein is CASSRQYGYTF. The variable domain in full, completed from reference TRBV19 and TRBJ1-2, reads DGGITQSPKYLFRKEGQNVTLSCEQNLNHDAMYWYRQDPGQGLRLIYYSQIVNDFQKGDIAEGYSVSREKKESFPLTVTSAQKNPTAFYLCASSRQYGYTFGSGTRLTVV.

As concerns this clone: This specimen includes other DNA sequences encoding the same CDR3. The chain combines TRBV5-1 with TRBJ1-5; D is ambiguous. CDR3 length equals 13 residues. V lost 1 base to trimming and J lost 6 bases, with 8 bases between them. Germline V gives CDR1 SGHRS, CDR2 YFSETQ. For the CDR3, the DNA is TGCGCCAGCAGCTTGACTGGTACTCAGCCCCAGCATTTT. Its translation is CASSLTGTQPQHF.

The chain employs TRBV5-1 and TRBJ2-1, with D perhaps matching TRBD2 (5 bases). V lost 0 bases, J lost 8 bases, and 9 bases lay in between. This CDR3 comprises 13 residues. Per the germline V gene, CDR1 is SGHRS and CDR2 is YFSETQ. The chain's CDR3 is CASSLAGLDEQFF. The DNA of the CDR3 is TGCGCCAGCAGCTTGGCGGGGTTAGATGAGCAGTTCTTC.

J is TRBJ2-7 and V is TRBV5-1, with 7 bases lining up with TRBD1. The CDR3 is 15 amino acids. Trimming removed 3 bases from V and 7 bases from J; junction bases left unmatched: 13. In germline, CDR1 is SGHRS, CDR2 YFSETQ. CDR3 residues: CASSSSRGLRGEQYF. In nucleotides, the CDR3 is TGCGCCAGCAGCTCGTCAAGGGGGCTTAGGGGTGAGCAGTACTTC.

This rearrangement joins TRBV5-1 to TRBJ2-3; 11 bases match TRBD2. This CDR3 is 16 amino acids long. The V segment lost 4 bases and the J segment 3 bases; nucleotides outside the gene matches: 7. Germline V gene sequence: CDR1 SGHRS, CDR2 YFSETQ. The CDR3 region is CASSVTSGASTDTQYF. The CDR3 DNA follows: TGCGCCAGCAGCGTGACTAGCGGGGCCTCTACAGATACGCAGTATTTT.

The chain links TRBV2 to TRBJ1-5; 7 nucleotides match TRBD1. The J segment lost 2 bases and the V segment lost 6 bases, leaving 10 bases of the junction unmatched. Germline CDR1 reads SNHLY; CDR2 reads FYNNEI. The CDR3 is 16 residues long. The CDR3 here is CASRPGGRSGNQPQHF. The DNA for the CDR3 is TGTGCCAGCAGACCAGGGGGAAGAAGTGGCAATCAGCCCCAGCATTTT.

V gene TRBV7-2 combines with J gene TRBJ2-1, with D tentatively TRBD1 (6 bases). CDR3 length equals 13 residues. The V and J ends lost 5 bases and 8 bases respectively, with 13 bases between them. Germline V gives CDR1 SGHTA, CDR2 FQGNSA. In DNA, the CDR3 is TGTGCCAGCAGCCTCGACCCAGGGGATGAGCAGTTCTTC. As protein: CASSLDPGDEQFF. Full variable domain (rest looked up from reference TRBV7-2 and TRBJ2-1): GAGVSQSPSNKVTEKGKDVELRCDPISGHTALYWYRQSLGQGLEFLIYFQGNSAPDKSGLPSDRFSAERTGGSVSTLTIQRTQQEDSAVYLCASSLDPGDEQFFGPGTRLTVL.

The V and J genes are TRBV6-1 and TRBJ1-6; D gene ambiguous. Trimming took 2 bases from V and 7 from J, leaving 12 bases between them. Germline V gene sequence: CDR1 MNHNS, CDR2 SASEGT. The CDR3 runs to 15 residues. The CDR3 region is CASSELGPWNSPLHF. The CDR3 DNA reads TGTGCCAGCAGTGAACTTGGGCCGTGGAATTCACCCCTCCACTTT.

V and J are TRBV30 and TRBJ1-2; the match to TRBD1 covers 7 bases. CDR3 size: 11 residues. Germline V gene data show CDR1 as GTSNPN and CDR2 as SVGIG (reference sequence). V shed 8 bases and J 8 bases; nucleotides not matched to a gene: 8. This chain's CDR3 is CAGIQGGGYTF. CDR3 nucleotides: TGTGCCGGGATCCAGGGGGGAGGCTACACCTTC.

Notes on this clone: The junction departs from germline at one end; a sequencing error may be responsible. The chain joins TRBV4-1 to TRBJ1-1; D unresolved. The CDR3 length is 16 residues. Germline V lookup: CDR1 MGHRA, CDR2 YSYEKL. The CDR3 DNA reads TGCGCCAGCGGCCAAGATCGGCGGCCGATGAACACTGAAGCTTTCTTT. It specifies CASGQDRRPMNTEAFF.

The chain carries TRBV6-1 and TRBJ1-1, with a tentative D call TRBD1 (5 bases). V shed 10 bases and J shed 0 bases, with 12 bases lying between them. This CDR3 has 13 amino acids. Germline lookup yields CDR1 MNHNS and CDR2 SASEGT. CDR3 sequence (DNA): TGTGCCACCGAAGACAGCCTGAACACTGAAGCTTTCTTT. Translating it yields CATEDSLNTEAFF.

V and J are TRBV19 and TRBJ1-2; 7 bases agree with TRBD1. This CDR3 spans 14 amino acids. V shed 6 bases, J shed 7 bases, and the junction held 11 bases outside the gene matches. Germline CDR1 LNHDA, CDR2 SQIVND (reference sequence). The CDR3 here is CASRPRRDSLGYTF. The CDR3 DNA sequence: TGTGCCAGTAGGCCACGCCGGGACAGTCTTGGCTACACCTTC.

V and J are TRBV5-4 and TRBJ2-5; 10 bases align to TRBD1. The length of the CDR3 is 16 residues. CDR1 is SGHNT, CDR2 YYREEE, per germline (reference sequence). The trim removed 1 base at V and 0 bases at J, leaving 3 bases unmatched. The CDR3 here is CASSLRDRGHQETQYF. As DNA, the CDR3 is TGTGCCAGCAGCTTGAGAGACAGGGGGCACCAAGAGACCCAGTACTTC.

The J gene is TRBJ1-6, the V gene TRBV28; D gene ambiguous. The CDR3 spans 16 residues. The germline CDR1 and CDR2 sequences are MDHEN and SYDVKM. V lost 6 bases and J lost 0, with 12 bases in between. DNA of the CDR3: TGTGCCAGCAGCTTTGGCCATGGCTCCTATAATTCACCCCTCCACTTT. Its protein product is CASSFGHGSYNSPLHF.

This clone was detected once. This rearrangement joins TRBV27 to TRBJ2-1, with TRBD2 matching over 8 bases. Germline trimming cut 5 bases from V and 0 bases from J; bases unmatched to any gene: 6. Looked up from germline, CDR1 is MNHEY and CDR2 is SMNVEV (reference sequence). The CDR3 runs to 16 residues. The CDR3 region has the DNA TGTGCCAGCAGTACACCAGCGGGGGCCTCCTACAATGAGCAGTTCTTC. Translation gives CASSTPAGASYNEQFF.

V usage is TRBV7-9 and J usage is TRBJ1-2; D is perhaps TRBD1 (5 bases). The CDR3 totals 12 residues. The V gene's germline CDR1 is SEHNR and CDR2 FQNEAQ (reference sequence). V was pared by 5 bases and J by 5 bases, with 9 bases between. CDR3 loop: CASSEGLYGYTF. CDR3 DNA: TGTGCCAGCAGCGAGGGACTTTATGGCTACACCTTC.

The V and J genes are TRBV14 and TRBJ2-1; TRBD2 matches at 8 bases. Per germline, CDR1 SGHDN and CDR2 FVKESK. CDR3 length: 11 amino acids. Trimming removed 4 bases from V and 14 bases from J; junction bases left unmatched: 4. Here the CDR3 DNA reads TGTGCCAGCAGCCCGGGAGGGAGGGAGTTCTTC. Translating it yields CASSPGGREFF.

The genes are TRBV18 and TRBJ1-5, with 10 bases aligning to TRBD1. The CDR3 runs 20 residues. Germline assignment: CDR1 KGHSH and CDR2 LQKENI. After removal of 3 bases from V and 2 bases from J, the junction contained 16 bases not matched to a gene. The CDR3 bases are TGTGCCAGCTCACCTCACCGGGACAGGGGTGAAATAGGAGGCAATCAGCCCCAGCATTTT. This gives the protein CASSPHRDRGEIGGNQPQHF. Full variable domain (rest looked up from reference TRBV18 and TRBJ1-5): NAGVMQNPRHLVRRRGQEARLRCSPMKGHSHVYWYRQLPEEGLKFMVYLQKENIIDESGMPKERFSAEFPKEGPSILRIQQVVRGDSAAYFCASSPHRDRGEIGGNQPQHFGDGTRLSIL.

The chain recombines TRBV6-1 with TRBJ1-5; 7 bases match TRBD1. CDR1 is MNHNS and CDR2 is SASEGT in the germline V gene. V lost 0 bases, J lost 7 bases, and 9 bases stayed unmatched. The CDR3 runs to 16 residues. CDR3 DNA sequence: TGTGCCAGCAGTGAAGCGGGAGAGGGGGCGAGGCAGCCCCAGCATTTT. It codes for CASSEAGEGARQPQHF.

The chain links TRBV6-5 to TRBJ1-4; no reliable D call. V dropped 3 bases and J dropped 6 bases, with 8 bases sitting between them. Germline CDR1 and CDR2: MNHEY and SVGAGI. This CDR3 region has 13 residues. The CDR3 spells CASSYQTDEKLFF. As DNA, the CDR3 is TGTGCCAGCAGTTATCAAACAGATGAAAAACTGTTTTTT.